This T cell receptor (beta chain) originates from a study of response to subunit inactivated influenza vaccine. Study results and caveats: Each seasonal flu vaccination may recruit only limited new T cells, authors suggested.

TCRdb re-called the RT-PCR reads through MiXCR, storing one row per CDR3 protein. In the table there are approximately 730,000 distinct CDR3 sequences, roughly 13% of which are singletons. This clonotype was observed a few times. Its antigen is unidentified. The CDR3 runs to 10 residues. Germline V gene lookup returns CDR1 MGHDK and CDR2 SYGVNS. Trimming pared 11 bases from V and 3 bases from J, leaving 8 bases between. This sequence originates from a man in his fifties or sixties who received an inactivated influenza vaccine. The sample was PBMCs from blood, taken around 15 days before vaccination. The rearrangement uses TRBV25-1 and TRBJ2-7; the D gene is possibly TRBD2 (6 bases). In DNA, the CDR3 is TGTGCCGTGGGGGGCTACGAGCAGTACTTC. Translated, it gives CAVGGYEQYF.